This T cell receptor beta chain was recovered during a study of blood T cell repertoires in COVID-19. The CDR3 covers 15 residues. CDR1 and CDR2 (germline): MGHDK, SYGVNS. Trimming took off 3 bases at V and 3 bases at J, with 15 bases between the two ends. The method was immunoSEQ multiplex PCR; TCRdb's version includes in-frame clones alone and lacks a portion of them. The repertoire holds about 280,000 clones, with about nine tenths as singletons. The sample was peripheral blood. This receptor was identified in a woman aged 50 to 65 who had recovered from COVID-19. The chain recombines TRBV25-1 with TRBJ2-7; TRBD2 is a possible D gene (5 bases). CDR3 amino acids: CASSDLVTGDYEQYF. CDR3 coding DNA: TGTGCCAGCAGTGATCTTGTGACCGGGGACTACGAGCAGTACTTC.